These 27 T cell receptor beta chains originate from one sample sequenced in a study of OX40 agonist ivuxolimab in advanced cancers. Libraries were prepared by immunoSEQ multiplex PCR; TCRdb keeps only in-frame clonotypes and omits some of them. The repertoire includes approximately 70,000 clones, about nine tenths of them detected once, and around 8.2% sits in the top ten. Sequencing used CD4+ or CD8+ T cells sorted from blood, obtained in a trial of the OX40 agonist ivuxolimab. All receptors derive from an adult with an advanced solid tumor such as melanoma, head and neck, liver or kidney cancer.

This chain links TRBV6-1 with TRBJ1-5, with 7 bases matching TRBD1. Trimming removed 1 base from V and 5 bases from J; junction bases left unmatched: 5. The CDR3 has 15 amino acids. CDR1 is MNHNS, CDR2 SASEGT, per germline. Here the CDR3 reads CASSEGGTVDQPQHF. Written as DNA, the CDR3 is TGTGCCAGCAGTGAAGGGGGGACAGTTGATCAGCCCCAGCATTTT.

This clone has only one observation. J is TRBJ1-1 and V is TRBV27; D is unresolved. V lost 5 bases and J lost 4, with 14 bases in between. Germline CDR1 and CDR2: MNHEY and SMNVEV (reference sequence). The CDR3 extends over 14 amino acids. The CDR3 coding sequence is TGTGCCAGCAGTCTAAGGGAAATTGGCACTGAAGCTTTCTTT. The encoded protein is CASSLREIGTEAFF.

The CDR3 protein is CASSVGGRALVEAFF. The CDR3 nucleotides read TGTGCCAGCAGTGTCGGGGGTAGGGCGCTTGTTGAAGCTTTCTTT. V is TRBV2 and J is TRBJ1-1; the D gene is possibly TRBD1 (5 bases). Germline CDR1 is SNHLY and CDR2 is FYNNEI. The CDR3 extends over 15 amino acids. Trimming left V 4 bases short and J 7 bases short, with 19 bases between.

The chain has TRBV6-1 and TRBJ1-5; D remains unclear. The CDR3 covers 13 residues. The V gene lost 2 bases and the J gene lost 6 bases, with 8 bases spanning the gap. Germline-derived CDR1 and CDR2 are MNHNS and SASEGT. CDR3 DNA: TGTGCCAGCAGTGAACTGCGCACTCAGCCCCAGCATTTT. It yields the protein CASSELRTQPQHF.

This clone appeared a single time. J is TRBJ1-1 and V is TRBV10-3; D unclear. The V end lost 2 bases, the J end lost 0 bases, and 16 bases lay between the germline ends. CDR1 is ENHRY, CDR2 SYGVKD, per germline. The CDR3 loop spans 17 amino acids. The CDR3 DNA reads TGTGCCATCAGTGAGAACATTGGGGAACTCATGAACACTGAAGCTTTCTTT. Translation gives CAISENIGELMNTEAFF.

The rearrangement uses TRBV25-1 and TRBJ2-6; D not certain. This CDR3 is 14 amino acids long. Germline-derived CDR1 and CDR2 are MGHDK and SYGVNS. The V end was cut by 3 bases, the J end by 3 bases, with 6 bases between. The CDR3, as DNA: TGTGCCAGCAGTGATCCGGGTGGGGCCAACGTCCTGACTTTC. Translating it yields CASSDPGGANVLTF.

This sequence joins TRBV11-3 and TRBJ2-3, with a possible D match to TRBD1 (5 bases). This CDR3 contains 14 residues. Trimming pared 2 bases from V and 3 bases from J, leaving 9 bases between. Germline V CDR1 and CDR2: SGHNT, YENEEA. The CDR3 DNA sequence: TGTGCCAGCAGCTTACCCAGACAGACAGATACGCAGTATTTT. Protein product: CASSLPRQTDTQYF.

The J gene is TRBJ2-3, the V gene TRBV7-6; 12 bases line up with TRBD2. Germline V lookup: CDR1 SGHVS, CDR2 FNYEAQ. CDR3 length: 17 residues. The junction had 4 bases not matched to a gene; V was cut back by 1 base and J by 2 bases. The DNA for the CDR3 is TGTGCCAGCAGCTTAGTTACTAGCGGGGGGTCCACAGATACGCAGTATTTT. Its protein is CASSLVTSGGSTDTQYF.

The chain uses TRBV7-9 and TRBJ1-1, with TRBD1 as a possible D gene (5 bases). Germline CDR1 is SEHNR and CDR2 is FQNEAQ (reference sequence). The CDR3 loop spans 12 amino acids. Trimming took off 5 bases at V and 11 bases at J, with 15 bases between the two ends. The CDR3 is CASSPSGQWAFF. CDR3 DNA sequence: TGTGCCAGCAGCCCCTCAGGGCAATGGGCTTTCTTT.

DNA for the CDR3: TGTGCCAGCAGCTTAACGCAGGGCGGCTACACCTTC. Translation gives CASSLTQGGYTF. V is TRBV7-9 and J is TRBJ1-2; perhaps TRBD1 as D (5 bases). Trimming shortened V by 2 bases and J by 8 bases, and 9 bases separated the two germline ends. This CDR3 contains 12 residues. The germline gives CDR1 SEHNR, CDR2 FQNEAQ (reference sequence). Full variable domain (outside the CDR3, taken from reference TRBV7-9 and TRBJ1-2): DTGVSQNPRHKITKRGQNVTFRCDPISEHNRLYWYRQTLGQGPEFLTYFQNEAQLEKSRLLSDRFSAERPKGSFSTLEIQRTEQGDSAMYLCASSLTQGGYTFGSGTRLTVV.

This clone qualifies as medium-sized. For the CDR3, the DNA is TGTGCCAGCAGCTCTACAGCCTTAGCTAACTATGGCTACACCTTC. Translating it yields CASSSTALANYGYTF. The rearrangement links TRBV5-6 to TRBJ1-2; D is undetermined. Germline values: CDR1 SGHDT, CDR2 YYEEEE. CDR3 length equals 15 residues. V was pared by 3 bases and J by 0 bases, with 12 bases between.

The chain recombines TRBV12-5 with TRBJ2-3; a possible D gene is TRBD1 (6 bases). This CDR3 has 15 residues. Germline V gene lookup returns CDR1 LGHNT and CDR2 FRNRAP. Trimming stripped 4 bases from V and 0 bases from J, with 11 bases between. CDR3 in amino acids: CASGSGDRSTDTQYF. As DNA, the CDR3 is TGTGCTAGTGGTTCAGGGGACCGCAGCACAGATACGCAGTATTTT.

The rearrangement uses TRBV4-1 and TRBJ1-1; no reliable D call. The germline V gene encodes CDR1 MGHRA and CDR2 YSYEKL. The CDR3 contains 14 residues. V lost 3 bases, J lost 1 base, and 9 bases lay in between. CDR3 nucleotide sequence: TGCGCCAGCAGCCAGGGGTCTGAGAACACTGAAGCTTTCTTT. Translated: CASSQGSENTEAFF.

CDR3 sequence reads: CAISELFRATEAFF. The DNA of the CDR3 is TGTGCCATCAGTGAGCTCTTTAGAGCCACTGAAGCTTTCTTT. The chain carries TRBV10-3 and TRBJ1-1; D ambiguous. V lost 2 bases to trimming and J lost 4 bases, with 11 bases between them. This CDR3 comprises 14 residues. CDR1 and CDR2 from the germline V gene are ENHRY and SYGVKD.

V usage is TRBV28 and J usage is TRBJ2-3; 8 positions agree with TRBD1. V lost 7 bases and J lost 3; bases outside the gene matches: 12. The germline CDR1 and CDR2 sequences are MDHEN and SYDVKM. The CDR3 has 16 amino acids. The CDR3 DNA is TGTGCCAGCATCGCTCCCGCCGGGACAGGTACAGATACGCAGTATTTT. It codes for CASIAPAGTGTDTQYF. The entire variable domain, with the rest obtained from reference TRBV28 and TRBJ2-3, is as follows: DVKVTQSSRYLVKRTGEKVFLECVQDMDHENMFWYRQDPGLGLRLIYFSYDVKMKEKGDIPEGYSVSREKKERFSLILESASTNQTSMYLCASIAPAGTGTDTQYFGPGTRLTVL.

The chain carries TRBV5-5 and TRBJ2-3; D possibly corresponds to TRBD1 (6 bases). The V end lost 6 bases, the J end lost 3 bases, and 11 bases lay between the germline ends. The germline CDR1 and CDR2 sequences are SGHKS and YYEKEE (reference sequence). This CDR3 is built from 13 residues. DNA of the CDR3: TGTGCCAGCACCAAACAGGGAACAGATACGCAGTATTTT. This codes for CASTKQGTDTQYF.

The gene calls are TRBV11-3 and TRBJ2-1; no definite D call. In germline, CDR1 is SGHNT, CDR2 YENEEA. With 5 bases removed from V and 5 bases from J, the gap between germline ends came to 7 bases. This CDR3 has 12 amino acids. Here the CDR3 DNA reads TGTGCCAGCAGCAGGGTTAACAATGAGCAGTTCTTC. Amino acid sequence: CASSRVNNEQFF.

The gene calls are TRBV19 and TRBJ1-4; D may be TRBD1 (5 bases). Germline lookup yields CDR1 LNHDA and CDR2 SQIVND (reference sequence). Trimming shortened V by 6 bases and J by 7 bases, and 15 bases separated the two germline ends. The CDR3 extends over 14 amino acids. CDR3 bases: TGTGCCAGTAGACGGGGGGGAGTGTCTGAAAAACTGTTTTTT. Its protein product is CASRRGGVSEKLFF.

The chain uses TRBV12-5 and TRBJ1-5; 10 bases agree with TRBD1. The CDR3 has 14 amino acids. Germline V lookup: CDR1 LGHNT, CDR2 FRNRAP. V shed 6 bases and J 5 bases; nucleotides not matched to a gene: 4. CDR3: CASGTGQGDQPQHF. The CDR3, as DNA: TGTGCTAGTGGCACCGGACAGGGGGATCAGCCCCAGCATTTT.

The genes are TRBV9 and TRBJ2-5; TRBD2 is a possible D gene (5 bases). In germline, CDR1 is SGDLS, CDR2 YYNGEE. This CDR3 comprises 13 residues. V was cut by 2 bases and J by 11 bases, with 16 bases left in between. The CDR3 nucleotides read TGTGCCAGCAGCGTGGACTTACAAAGGGAGCAGTACTTC. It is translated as CASSVDLQREQYF.

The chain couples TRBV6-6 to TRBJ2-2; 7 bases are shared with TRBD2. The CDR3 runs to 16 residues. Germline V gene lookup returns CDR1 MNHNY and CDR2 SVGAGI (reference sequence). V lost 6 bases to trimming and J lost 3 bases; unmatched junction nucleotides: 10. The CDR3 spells CASSQSGNKDTGELFF. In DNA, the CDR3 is TGTGCCAGCAGCCAAAGCGGGAACAAGGACACCGGGGAGCTGTTTTTT.

Here the CDR3 DNA reads TGTGCCAGTAGTTATCGACAGGGCCTAGGGGAGACCCAGTACTTC. This encodes CASSYRQGLGETQYF. The rearrangement uses TRBV19 and TRBJ2-5, with 7 nucleotides matching TRBD1. With V trimmed by 5 bases and J by 5 bases, 11 bases remained unmatched. Germline V gives CDR1 LNHDA, CDR2 SQIVND (reference sequence). The CDR3 has 15 residues.

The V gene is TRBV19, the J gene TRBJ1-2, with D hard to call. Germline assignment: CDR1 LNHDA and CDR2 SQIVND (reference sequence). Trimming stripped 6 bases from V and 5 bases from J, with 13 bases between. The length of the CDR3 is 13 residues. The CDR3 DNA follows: TGTGCCAGTAGCCTAGGACCGACGTATGGCTACACCTTC. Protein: CASSLGPTYGYTF.

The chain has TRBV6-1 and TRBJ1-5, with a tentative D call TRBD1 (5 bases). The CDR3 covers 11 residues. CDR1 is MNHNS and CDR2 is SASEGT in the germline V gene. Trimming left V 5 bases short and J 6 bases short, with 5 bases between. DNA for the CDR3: TGTGCCAGCAGTAGGGGTCAGCCCCAGCATTTT. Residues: CASSRGQPQHF.

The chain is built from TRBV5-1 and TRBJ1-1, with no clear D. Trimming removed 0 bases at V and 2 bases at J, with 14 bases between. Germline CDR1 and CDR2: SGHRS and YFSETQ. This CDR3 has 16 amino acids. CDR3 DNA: TGCGCCAGCAGCTTGGTGACTCTGGCGATTAACACTGAAGCTTTCTTT. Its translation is CASSLVTLAINTEAFF.

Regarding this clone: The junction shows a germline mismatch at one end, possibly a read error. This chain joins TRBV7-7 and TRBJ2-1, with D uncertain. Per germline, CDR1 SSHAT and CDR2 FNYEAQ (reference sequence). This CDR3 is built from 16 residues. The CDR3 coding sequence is TGTGCTAGCAGCTCTGGCGCAGGCTTCTCCTACAATGAGCAGTTCTTC. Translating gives CASSSGAGFSYNEQFF.

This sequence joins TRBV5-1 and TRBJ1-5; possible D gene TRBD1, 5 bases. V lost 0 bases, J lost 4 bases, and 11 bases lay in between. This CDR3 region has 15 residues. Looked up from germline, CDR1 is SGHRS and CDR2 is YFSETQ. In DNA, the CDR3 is TGCGCCAGCAGCTTGGACGGCAGGGTTAATCAGCCCCAGCATTTT. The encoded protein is CASSLDGRVNQPQHF.